This record looks at one T cell receptor beta chain sequence and its context. The record originates from a study of cytomegalovirus exposure and HLA in healthy donors. The ends lost 8 bases at V and 5 bases at J; junction bases unmatched: 10. CDR1 is SGHVS, CDR2 FQNEAQ, per germline. This CDR3 is 14 amino acids long. The study ran its PCR with 60 Vbeta and 13 Jbeta primers. Produced via immunoSEQ multiplex PCR; TCRdb's table is partial and in-frame only. The sample contains 100,000 to 150,000 clones, over 65% of which appear only once. The chain has TRBV7-8 and TRBJ1-1; TRBD1 matches 8 bases. Sequencing was done on a sample of PBMCs. This TCR was recovered from a man aged 40-50 years in good health and CMV-seropositive. CDR3 protein: CASSETGVLTEAFF. For the CDR3, the DNA is TGTGCCAGCTCGGAGACAGGGGTTTTAACTGAAGCTTTCTTT.